A single sample gave rise to the 2 T cell receptor beta chains below, sequenced in a study of CD4 T cells in relation to SARS-CoV-2 and coronaviruses. The protocol was immunoSEQ multiplex PCR, while the TCRdb copy is restricted to in-frame clones and leaves out a portion. The sample consists of 25,000 to 30,000 clones, roughly 69% of them appearing once. The antigens for these receptors are not known. CD4+ T cells from unexposed donors were obtained before the COVID-19 pandemic (2011-2018). The cells were cultured for around ten days before CD4+ T cells were isolated. Sequencing was done on a sample of CD4+ T cells from PBMCs, cultured in vitro. The origin of the receptors is a human donor in good health.

The table lists this clone with a count of one. The chain is built from TRBV19 and TRBJ1-1; D is uncertain. Germline V gene sequence: CDR1 LNHDA, CDR2 SQIVND (reference sequence). CDR3 size: 13 residues. Trimming took off 4 bases at V and 5 bases at J, with 11 bases between the two ends. The CDR3 DNA sequence: TGTGCCAGTAGTAACACCCTCGGGACTGAAGCTTTCTTT. It translates to CASSNTLGTEAFF.

The chain combines TRBV29-1 with TRBJ2-1; D unclear. Germline-derived CDR1 and CDR2 are SQVTM and ANQGSEA. The CDR3 is 15 residues long. V lost 3 bases and J 4 bases, leaving 16 bases between the germline ends. The CDR3 nucleotides are TGCAGCGTTGAGGGCCGCGGTTCCTATTACAATGAGCAGTTCTTC. Its protein product is CSVEGRGSYYNEQFF.